These 23 T cell receptor beta chains were sequenced from one sample in a study of cytomegalovirus exposure and HLA in healthy donors. TCRdb keeps only in-frame clones here, not all; method: immunoSEQ multiplex PCR. Here the sample spans 200,000 to 300,000 clones, 75% to 90% being singletons. Sequenced input: PBMCs. These receptors all come from a woman in her thirties in good health and CMV-seropositive.

This clone was observed a single time. V and J are TRBV7-9 and TRBJ2-7, with a weak D call TRBD2 (5 bases). Per germline, CDR1 SEHNR and CDR2 FQNEAQ (reference sequence). The CDR3 sequence is 15 residues long. V was trimmed by 0 bases and J by 6 bases, leaving 15 bases between them. Here the CDR3 DNA reads TGTGCCAGCAGCTTAGCGCGAGCGAGGGAGCGCGAGCAGTACTTC. Its protein is CASSLARAREREQYF.

This rearrangement joins TRBV6-5 to TRBJ2-1; D remains ambiguous. This CDR3 is built from 14 residues. V was trimmed by 4 bases and J by 0 bases, leaving 7 bases between them. Germline assignment: CDR1 MNHEY and CDR2 SVGAGI. The CDR3 protein is CASSSLGSYNEQFF. The CDR3 region has the DNA TGTGCCAGCAGTTCCCTCGGCTCCTACAATGAGCAGTTCTTC.

In nucleotides, the CDR3 is TGTGCCAGCAGCCCGGAGAGGGCCGGGAACGAGCAGTACTTC. Encoded protein: CASSPERAGNEQYF. This chain links TRBV6-1 with TRBJ2-7; D perhaps matches TRBD2 (5 bases). The CDR3 covers 14 residues. Germline-derived CDR1 and CDR2 are MNHNS and SASEGT. Deletions cut 6 bases from V and 5 bases from J, with 17 bases between.

The CDR3 protein is CASSSGTADTQYF. The CDR3 nucleotides read TGTGCCAGCAGTTCGGGGACAGCAGATACGCAGTATTTT. The J gene is TRBJ2-3, the V gene TRBV11-1; 7 positions agree with TRBD1. V dropped 6 bases and J dropped 4; count of bases not matched to a gene: 4. Germline CDR1 reads SGHAT; CDR2 reads FQDESV (reference sequence). The CDR3 runs 13 residues.

This sequence joins TRBV21-1 and TRBJ1-2; the D call in the table, TRBD1, was not verified against the DNA. TRBV21-1 is designated a pseudogene. CDR3 length equals 14 residues. This CDR3 is CASSKDRQIYGYTF. CDR3 coding DNA: TGTGCCAGCAGCAAAGACAGACAGATCTATGGCTACACCTTC.

The rearrangement links TRBV19 to TRBJ1-5; D is unclear. Germline CDR1 is LNHDA and CDR2 is SQIVND (reference sequence). Trimming stripped 3 bases from V and 3 bases from J, with 9 bases between. The CDR3 covers 14 residues. In DNA, the CDR3 is TGTGCCAGTAGTATTCGGGGTGACAATCAGCCCCAGCATTTT. Its translation is CASSIRGDNQPQHF.

This chain uses TRBV27 with TRBJ2-4; 14 positions agree with TRBD2. CDR1 is MNHEY and CDR2 is SMNVEV in the germline V gene (reference sequence). V dropped 7 bases and J dropped 7; count of bases not matched to a gene: 3. The CDR3 extends over 14 amino acids. CDR3 in DNA: TGTGCCAGCACGACTAGCGGGAGGGCGAACATTCAGTACTTC. Translation gives CASTTSGRANIQYF.

This clone showed up just once. The chain joins TRBV20-1 to TRBJ1-4; perhaps TRBD1 as D (5 bases). Deletions cut 6 bases from V and 14 bases from J, with 13 bases between. The CDR3 covers 10 residues. Germline V lookup: CDR1 DFQATT, CDR2 SNEGSKA (reference sequence). The CDR3 bases are TGCAGTGCGGGGGGTGAAGGGCTGTTTTTT. As protein: CSAGGEGLFF.

The chain links TRBV5-1 to TRBJ1-1; possible D gene TRBD1, 5 bases. Germline V gene lookup returns CDR1 SGHRS and CDR2 YFSETQ. This CDR3 region has 15 residues. V lost 0 bases and J 1 base, leaving 10 bases between the germline ends. CDR3: CASSLDSGRNTEAFF. As DNA, the CDR3 is TGCGCCAGCAGCTTGGATTCAGGGCGGAACACTGAAGCTTTCTTT.

The rearrangement joins TRBV30 to TRBJ1-5; D unclear. This CDR3 comprises 13 residues. From germline, CDR1 is GTSNPN and CDR2 SVGIG (reference sequence). V was pared by 2 bases and J by 1 base, with 6 bases between. The CDR3 DNA reads TGTGCCTGGAGTAGCGGCAGCAATCAGCCCCAGCATTTT. Protein: CAWSSGSNQPQHF.

J is TRBJ2-1 and V is TRBV2; D gene ambiguous. The germline gives CDR1 SNHLY, CDR2 FYNNEI. Trimming removed 4 bases from V and 0 bases from J, with 10 bases in between. The CDR3 extends over 15 amino acids. CDR3 in amino acids: CASSGSVPSYNEQFF. Here the CDR3 DNA reads TGTGCCAGCAGTGGCAGCGTCCCCTCCTACAATGAGCAGTTCTTC. Using reference TRBV2 and TRBJ2-1 for the parts outside the CDR3, the full variable domain is EPEVTQTPSHQVTQMGQEVILRCVPISNHLYFYWYRQILGQKVEFLVSFYNNEISEKSEIFDDQFSVERPDGSNFTLKIRSTKLEDSAMYFCASSGSVPSYNEQFFGPGTRLTVL.

The J gene is TRBJ2-5, the V gene TRBV7-9; no clear D. CDR1 is SEHNR, CDR2 FQNEAQ, per germline (reference sequence). The CDR3 runs to 13 residues. V was cut by 1 base and J by 5 bases, with 8 bases left in between. The CDR3 bases are TGTGCCAGCAGCTTAGATTCGCGGGAGACCCAGTACTTC. Encoded protein: CASSLDSRETQYF.

The chain has TRBV10-3 and TRBJ2-6; TRBD2 aligns across 7 bases. The CDR3 is 17 residues long. Per the germline V gene, CDR1 is ENHRY and CDR2 is SYGVKD. Trimming cost V 6 bases and J 0 bases; bases outside gene matches: 8. The CDR3 nucleotides read TGTGCCATCAGACCCCGGGGGGACCCCTCTGGGGCCAACGTCCTGACTTTC. Translated, it gives CAIRPRGDPSGANVLTF.

This chain links TRBV27 with TRBJ2-7; the match to TRBD2 covers 14 bases. V lost 6 bases and J lost 4; bases outside the gene matches: 5. Germline lookup yields CDR1 MNHEY and CDR2 SMNVEV (reference sequence). The CDR3 totals 15 residues. The CDR3 loop is CASRSGTSGSYEQYF. In nucleotides, the CDR3 is TGTGCCAGCAGATCCGGGACTAGCGGGAGTTACGAGCAGTACTTC.

This chain connects TRBV4-1 to TRBJ2-1; no clear D gene. V shed 6 bases and J shed 5 bases, with 17 bases lying between them. This CDR3 has 15 amino acids. Germline V gives CDR1 MGHRA, CDR2 YSYEKL. Written as DNA, the CDR3 is TGCGCCAGCAGAGTCGCGAGAGCCTTGGACAATGAGCAGTTCTTC. Protein sequence: CASRVARALDNEQFF.

This clone was counted only a few times. The J gene is TRBJ1-2, the V gene TRBV30, with 9 bases fitting TRBD1. The CDR3 is 12 residues long. CDR1 is GTSNPN, CDR2 SVGIG, per germline (reference sequence). V lost 5 bases and J lost 2; bases outside the gene matches: 0. CDR3 residues: CAWGQGNYGYTF. The CDR3 nucleotides read TGTGCCTGGGGACAGGGGAACTATGGCTACACCTTC.

The CDR3 spells CASSSPGQGIYEQYF. CDR3 in DNA: TGTGCCAGCAGTTCCCCGGGACAGGGGATCTACGAGCAGTACTTC. The chain combines TRBV6-1 with TRBJ2-7, with TRBD1 matching 10 bases. With 5 bases clipped from V and 3 bases from J, the junction kept 7 bases outside the gene matches. The germline V gene encodes CDR1 MNHNS and CDR2 SASEGT. This CDR3 contains 15 residues.

The chain is built from TRBV7-9 and TRBJ2-4; tentatively, D is TRBD2 (6 bases). Germline V gives CDR1 SEHNR, CDR2 FQNEAQ (reference sequence). This CDR3 comprises 16 residues. V was pared by 0 bases and J by 0 bases, with 9 bases between. Written as DNA, the CDR3 is TGTGCCAGCAGCTTAGCGGCGGGATTAGCCAAAAACATTCAGTACTTC. It codes for CASSLAAGLAKNIQYF.

This rearrangement joins TRBV29-1 to TRBJ1-1; tentatively, D is TRBD1 (5 bases). Between the trimmed V and J ends, which lost 4 bases and 3 bases, there was a span of 6 bases. This CDR3 region has 11 residues. Germline assignment: CDR1 SQVTM and CDR2 ANQGSEA. CDR3 DNA sequence: TGCAGCGTTGTAGGGGACACTGAAGCTTTCTTT. Residues: CSVVGDTEAFF.

Comment on this clone: This sample also contains other DNA sequences that code for the same CDR3. J is TRBJ2-5 and V is TRBV5-1; 14 bases are a match to TRBD2. The junction had 8 bases not matched to a gene; V was cut back by 3 bases and J by 4 bases. CDR3 size: 17 residues. Germline-derived CDR1 and CDR2 are SGHRS and YFSETQ. Here the CDR3 DNA reads TGCGCCAGCAGCTCCGGACTAGCGGGAGGAGGAGGAGAGACCCAGTACTTC. Translation: CASSSGLAGGGGETQYF. Supplemented by reference TRBV5-1 and TRBJ2-5, the full variable domain reads KAGVTQTPRYLIKTRGQQVTLSCSPISGHRSVSWYQQTPGQGLQFLFEYFSETQRNKGNFPGRFSGRQFSNSRSEMNVSTLELGDSALYLCASSSGLAGGGGETQYFGPGTRLLVL.

This rearrangement joins TRBV4-2 to TRBJ1-5; D might be TRBD1 (5 bases). V lost 1 base and J lost 0, with 22 bases in between. The V gene's germline CDR1 is LGHNA and CDR2 YNFKEQ. The CDR3 runs to 20 residues. The CDR3 DNA reads TGTGCCAGCAGCCAAGTCCCTAGAGGGGAGGGCAAGTATAGCAATCAGCCCCAGCATTTT. This codes for CASSQVPRGEGKYSNQPQHF.

The chain links TRBV2 to TRBJ2-1, with 8 bases that match TRBD2. The junction had 12 bases not matched to a gene; V was cut back by 1 base and J by 13 bases. Per germline, CDR1 SNHLY and CDR2 FYNNEI. The CDR3 has 15 residues. CDR3: CASSEGTVGLVFQFF. The CDR3 DNA reads TGTGCCAGCAGTGAAGGTACTGTGGGACTAGTTTTTCAGTTCTTC.

The chain links TRBV5-1 to TRBJ2-3; 9 bases fit TRBD1. The ends lost 0 bases at V and 0 bases at J; junction bases unmatched: 8. The germline V gene encodes CDR1 SGHRS and CDR2 YFSETQ. This CDR3 has 18 residues. The CDR3 sequence is CASSLGTTGGPSTDTQYF. The CDR3 DNA sequence: TGCGCCAGCAGCTTGGGGACCACAGGGGGCCCAAGCACAGATACGCAGTATTTT.